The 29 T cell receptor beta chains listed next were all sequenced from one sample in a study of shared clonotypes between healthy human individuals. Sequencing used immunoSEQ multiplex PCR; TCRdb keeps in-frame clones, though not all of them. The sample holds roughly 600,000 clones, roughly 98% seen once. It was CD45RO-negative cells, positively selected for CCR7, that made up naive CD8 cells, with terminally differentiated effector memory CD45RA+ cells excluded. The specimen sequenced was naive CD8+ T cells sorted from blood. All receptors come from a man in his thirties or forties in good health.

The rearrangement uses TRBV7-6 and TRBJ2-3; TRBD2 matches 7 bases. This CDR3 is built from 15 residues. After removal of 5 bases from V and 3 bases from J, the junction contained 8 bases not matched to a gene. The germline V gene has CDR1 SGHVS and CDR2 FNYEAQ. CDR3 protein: CASSPDWGGTDTQYF. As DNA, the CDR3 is TGTGCCAGCAGCCCCGACTGGGGAGGGACAGATACGCAGTATTTT.

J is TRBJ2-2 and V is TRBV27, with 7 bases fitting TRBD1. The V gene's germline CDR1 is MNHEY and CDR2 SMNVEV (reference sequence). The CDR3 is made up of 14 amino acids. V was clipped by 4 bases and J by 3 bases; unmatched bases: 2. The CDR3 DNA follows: TGTGCCAGCAGTTCGGGACAGTACACCGGGGAGCTGTTTTTT. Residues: CASSSGQYTGELFF.

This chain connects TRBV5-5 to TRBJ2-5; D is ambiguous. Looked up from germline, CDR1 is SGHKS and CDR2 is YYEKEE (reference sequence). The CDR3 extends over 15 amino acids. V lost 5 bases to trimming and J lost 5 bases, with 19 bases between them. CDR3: CASRVEPSPAETQYF. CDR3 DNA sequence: TGTGCCAGCAGGGTGGAGCCTAGTCCAGCGGAGACCCAGTACTTC.

This CDR3 is CASSTGLGYEQYF. The CDR3 coding sequence is TGTGCCAGCAGCACGGGACTAGGCTACGAGCAGTACTTC. The V and J genes are TRBV9 and TRBJ2-7, with 8 positions matching TRBD2. CDR1 is SGDLS and CDR2 is YYNGEE in the germline V gene. V lost 4 bases to trimming and J lost 3 bases; unmatched junction nucleotides: 3. The CDR3 length is 13 residues.

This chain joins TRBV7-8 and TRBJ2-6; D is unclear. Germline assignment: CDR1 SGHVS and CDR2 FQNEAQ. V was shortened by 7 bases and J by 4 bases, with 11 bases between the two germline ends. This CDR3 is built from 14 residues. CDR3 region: CASTRVAGANVLTF. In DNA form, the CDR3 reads TGTGCCAGCACACGGGTAGCCGGGGCCAACGTCCTGACTTTC.

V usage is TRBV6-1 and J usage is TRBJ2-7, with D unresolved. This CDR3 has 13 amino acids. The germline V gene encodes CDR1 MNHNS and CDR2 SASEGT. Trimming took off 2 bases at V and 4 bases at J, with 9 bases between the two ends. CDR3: CASSEFDTYEQYF. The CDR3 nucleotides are TGTGCCAGCAGTGAATTCGACACTTACGAGCAGTACTTC.

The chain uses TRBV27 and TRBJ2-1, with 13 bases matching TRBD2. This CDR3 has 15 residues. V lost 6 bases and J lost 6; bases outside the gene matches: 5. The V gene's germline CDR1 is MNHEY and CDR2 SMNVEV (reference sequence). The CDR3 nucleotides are TGTGCCAGCAGACCTCGGACTAGCGGGAGCAATGAGCAGTTCTTC. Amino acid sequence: CASRPRTSGSNEQFF.

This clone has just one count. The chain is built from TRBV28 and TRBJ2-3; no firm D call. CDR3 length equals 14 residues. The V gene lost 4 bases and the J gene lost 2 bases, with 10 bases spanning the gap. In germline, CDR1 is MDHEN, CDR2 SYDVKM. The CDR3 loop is CASSSRRFTDTQYF. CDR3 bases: TGTGCCAGCAGTTCCCGACGTTTCACAGATACGCAGTATTTT.

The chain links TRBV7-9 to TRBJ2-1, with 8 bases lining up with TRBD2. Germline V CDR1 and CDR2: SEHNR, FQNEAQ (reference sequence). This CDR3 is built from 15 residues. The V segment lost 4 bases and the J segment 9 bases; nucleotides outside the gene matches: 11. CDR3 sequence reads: CASSSEIAGMGEQFF. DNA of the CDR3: TGTGCCAGCAGCTCCGAGATAGCGGGAATGGGTGAGCAGTTCTTC.

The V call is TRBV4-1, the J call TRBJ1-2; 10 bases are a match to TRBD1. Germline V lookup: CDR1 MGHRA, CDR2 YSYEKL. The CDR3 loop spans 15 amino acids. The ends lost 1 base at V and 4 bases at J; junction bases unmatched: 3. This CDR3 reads CASSQGRTGGYGYTF. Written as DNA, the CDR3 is TGCGCCAGCAGCCAAGGAAGGACAGGGGGCTATGGCTACACCTTC.

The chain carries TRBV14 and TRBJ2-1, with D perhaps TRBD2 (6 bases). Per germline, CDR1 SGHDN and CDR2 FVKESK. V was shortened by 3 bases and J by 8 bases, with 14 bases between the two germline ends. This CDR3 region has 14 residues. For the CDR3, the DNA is TGTGCCAGCAGCCAGATGGGGGGTCGCCATGAGCAGTTCTTC. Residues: CASSQMGGRHEQFF.

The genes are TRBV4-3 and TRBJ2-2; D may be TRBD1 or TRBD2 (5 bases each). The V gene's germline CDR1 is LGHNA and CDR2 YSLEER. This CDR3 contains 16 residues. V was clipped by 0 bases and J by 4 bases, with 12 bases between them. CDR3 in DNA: TGCGCCAGCAGCCAAGATGGGGGATTTAGCACCGGGGAGCTGTTTTTT. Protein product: CASSQDGGFSTGELFF.

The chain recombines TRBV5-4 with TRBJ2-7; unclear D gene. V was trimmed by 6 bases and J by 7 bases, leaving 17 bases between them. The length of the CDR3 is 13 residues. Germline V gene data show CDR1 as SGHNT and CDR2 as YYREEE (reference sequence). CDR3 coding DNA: TGTGCCAGCACCACGCCCAACGGGCCAGAGCAGTACTTC. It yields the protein CASTTPNGPEQYF. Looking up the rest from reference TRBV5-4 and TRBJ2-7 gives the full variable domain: ETGVTQSPTHLIKTRGQQVTLRCSSQSGHNTVSWYQQALGQGPQFIFQYYREEENGRGNFPPRFSGLQFPNYSSELNVNALELDDSALYLCASTTPNGPEQYFGPGTRLTVT.

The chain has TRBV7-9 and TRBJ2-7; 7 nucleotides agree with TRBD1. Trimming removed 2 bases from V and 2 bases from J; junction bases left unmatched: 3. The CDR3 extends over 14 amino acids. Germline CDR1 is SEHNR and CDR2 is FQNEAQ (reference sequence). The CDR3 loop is CASSLRQGAYEQYF. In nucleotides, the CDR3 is TGTGCCAGCAGCTTAAGGCAGGGGGCCTACGAGCAGTACTTC.

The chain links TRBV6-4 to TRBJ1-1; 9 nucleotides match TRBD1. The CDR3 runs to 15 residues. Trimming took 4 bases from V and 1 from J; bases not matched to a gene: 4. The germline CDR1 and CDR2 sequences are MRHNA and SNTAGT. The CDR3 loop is CASSADRGQNTEAFF. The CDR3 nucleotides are TGTGCCAGCAGTGCGGACAGGGGCCAGAACACTGAAGCTTTCTTT.

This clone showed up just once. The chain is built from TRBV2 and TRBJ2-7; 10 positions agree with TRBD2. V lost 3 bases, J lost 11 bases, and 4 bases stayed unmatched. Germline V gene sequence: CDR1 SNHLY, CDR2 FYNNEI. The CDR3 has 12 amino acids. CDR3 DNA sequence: TGTGCCAGCAGTGAGCTAGCGGGAGTTGAGTACTTC. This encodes CASSELAGVEYF.

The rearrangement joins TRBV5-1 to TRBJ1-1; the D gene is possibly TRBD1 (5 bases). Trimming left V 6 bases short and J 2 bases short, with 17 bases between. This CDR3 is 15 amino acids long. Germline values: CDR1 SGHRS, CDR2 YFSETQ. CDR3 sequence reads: CASKEGSGRNTEAFF. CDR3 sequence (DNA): TGCGCCAGCAAAGAAGGGTCGGGGCGAAACACTGAAGCTTTCTTT.

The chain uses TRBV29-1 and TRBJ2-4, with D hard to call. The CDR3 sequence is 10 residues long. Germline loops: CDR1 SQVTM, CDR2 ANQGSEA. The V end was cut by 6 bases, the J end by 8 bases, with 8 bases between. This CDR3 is CSVGGDIQYF. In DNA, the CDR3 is TGCAGCGTGGGTGGAGACATTCAGTACTTC.

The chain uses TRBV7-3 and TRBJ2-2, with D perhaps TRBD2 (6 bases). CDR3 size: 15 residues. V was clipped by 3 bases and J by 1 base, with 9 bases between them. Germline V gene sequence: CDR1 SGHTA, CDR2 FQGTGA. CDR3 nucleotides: TGTGCCAGCAGCTTGACCGGGGGGAACACCGGGGAGCTGTTTTTT. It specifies CASSLTGGNTGELFF.

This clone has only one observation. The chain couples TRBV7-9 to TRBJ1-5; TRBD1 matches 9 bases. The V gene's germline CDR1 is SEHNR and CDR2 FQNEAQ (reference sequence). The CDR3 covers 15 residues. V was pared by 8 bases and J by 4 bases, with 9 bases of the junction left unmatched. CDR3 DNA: TGTGCCAGCTCCGACCGGGACAGGGCGAATCAGCCCCAGCATTTT. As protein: CASSDRDRANQPQHF.

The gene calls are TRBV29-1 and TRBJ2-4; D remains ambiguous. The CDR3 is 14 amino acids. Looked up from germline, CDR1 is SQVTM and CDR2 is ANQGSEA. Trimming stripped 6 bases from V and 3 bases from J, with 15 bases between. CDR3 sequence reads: CSVLSRRSKNIQYF. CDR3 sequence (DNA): TGCAGCGTCCTCTCGAGACGGAGCAAAAACATTCAGTACTTC.

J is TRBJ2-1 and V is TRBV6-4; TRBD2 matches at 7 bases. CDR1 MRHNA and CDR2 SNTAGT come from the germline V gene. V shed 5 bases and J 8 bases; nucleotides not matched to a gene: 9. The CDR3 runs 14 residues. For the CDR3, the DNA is TGTGCCAGCAGTCCCTTTAGGGAGGGATATGAGCAGTTCTTC. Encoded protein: CASSPFREGYEQFF.

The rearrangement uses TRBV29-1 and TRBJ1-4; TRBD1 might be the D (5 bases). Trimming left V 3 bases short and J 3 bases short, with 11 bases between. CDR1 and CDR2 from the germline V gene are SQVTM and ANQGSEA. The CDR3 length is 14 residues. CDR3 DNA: TGCAGCGTTGAGATTTCAGGGTCTAATGAAAAACTGTTTTTT. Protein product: CSVEISGSNEKLFF.

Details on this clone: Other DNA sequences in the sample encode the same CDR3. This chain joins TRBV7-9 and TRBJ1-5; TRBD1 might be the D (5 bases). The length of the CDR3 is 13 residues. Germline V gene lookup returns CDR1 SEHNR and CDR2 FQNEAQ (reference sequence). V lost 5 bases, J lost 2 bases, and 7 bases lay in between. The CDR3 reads CASSQGGNQPQHF. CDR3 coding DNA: TGTGCCAGCAGCCAGGGTGGCAATCAGCCCCAGCATTTT.

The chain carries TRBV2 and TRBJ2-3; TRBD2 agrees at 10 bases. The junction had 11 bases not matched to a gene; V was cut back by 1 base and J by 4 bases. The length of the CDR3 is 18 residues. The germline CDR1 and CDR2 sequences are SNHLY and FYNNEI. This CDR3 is CASSEGPPGTSDPDTQYF. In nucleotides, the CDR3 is TGTGCCAGCAGTGAAGGCCCGCCCGGGACTAGCGATCCAGATACGCAGTATTTT.

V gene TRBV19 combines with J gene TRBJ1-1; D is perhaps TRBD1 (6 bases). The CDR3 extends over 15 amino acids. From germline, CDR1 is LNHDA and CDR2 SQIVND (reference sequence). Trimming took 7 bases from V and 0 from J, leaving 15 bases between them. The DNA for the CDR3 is TGTGCCAGTACTCTGGACAGAAGTATGAACACTGAAGCTTTCTTT. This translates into CASTLDRSMNTEAFF.

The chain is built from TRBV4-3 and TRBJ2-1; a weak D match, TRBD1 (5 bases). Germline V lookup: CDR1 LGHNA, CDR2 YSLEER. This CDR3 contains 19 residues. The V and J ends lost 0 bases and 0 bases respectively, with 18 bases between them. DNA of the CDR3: TGCGCCAGCAGCCAAGAGAAAATGACAGCCATGAGCTCCTACAATGAGCAGTTCTTC. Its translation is CASSQEKMTAMSSYNEQFF.

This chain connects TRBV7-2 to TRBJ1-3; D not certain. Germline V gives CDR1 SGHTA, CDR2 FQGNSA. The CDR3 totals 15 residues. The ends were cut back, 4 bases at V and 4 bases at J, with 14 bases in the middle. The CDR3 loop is CASSSMGIHGNTIYF. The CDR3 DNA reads TGTGCCAGCAGCTCTATGGGGATACACGGAAACACCATATATTTT.

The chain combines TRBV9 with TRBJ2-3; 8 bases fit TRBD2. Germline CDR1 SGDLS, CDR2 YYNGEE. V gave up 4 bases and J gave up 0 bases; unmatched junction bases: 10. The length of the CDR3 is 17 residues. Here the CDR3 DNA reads TGTGCCAGCAGCCCCATTAGCGGGACCAGCAGCACAGATACGCAGTATTTT. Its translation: CASSPISGTSSTDTQYF.